The source of this T cell receptor beta chain is a study of T cells in Graves' hyperthyroidism and ophthalmopathy. Study-level findings and limits: Blood also held most thyroid clonotypes expanded beyond 0.001.

The CDR3 is 16 residues long. Germline V gene lookup returns CDR1 KGHDR and CDR2 SFDVKD. The V end was cut by 3 bases, the J end by 6 bases, with 17 bases between. In its sample, this clonotype was seen many times. The antigen is unknown. What was amplified from RNA transcripts were TCR beta CDR3 regions. TCR CDR3 underwent first-round RT-PCR with the HTBI primer set. TCRdb reanalysed the multiplex PCR reads using MiXCR and keeps one entry per CDR3 protein. The sample lists around 370,000 distinct CDR3 sequences; around 20% were seen once. This receptor was identified in a man between 18 and 29 years old with Graves' ophthalmopathy. Sequenced sample: blood. The rearrangement uses TRBV24-1 and TRBJ2-1; D possibly uses TRBD1 or TRBD2 (6 bases each). CDR3 coding DNA: TGTGCCACCAGTGATCCGGGGGCGGGGTTGGGCAATGAGCAGTTCTTC. It encodes CATSDPGAGLGNEQFF.